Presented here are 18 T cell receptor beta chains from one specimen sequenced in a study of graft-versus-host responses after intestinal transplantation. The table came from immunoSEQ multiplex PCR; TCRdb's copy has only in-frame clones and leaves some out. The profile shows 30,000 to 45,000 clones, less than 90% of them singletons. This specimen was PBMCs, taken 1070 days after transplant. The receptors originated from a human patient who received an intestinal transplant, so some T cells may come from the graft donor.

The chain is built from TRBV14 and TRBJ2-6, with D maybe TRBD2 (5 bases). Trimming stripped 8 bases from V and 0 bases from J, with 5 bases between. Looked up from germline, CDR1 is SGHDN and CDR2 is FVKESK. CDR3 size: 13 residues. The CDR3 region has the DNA TGTGCCAGCGGGAGCTCTGGGGCCAACGTCCTGACTTTC. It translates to CASGSSGANVLTF.

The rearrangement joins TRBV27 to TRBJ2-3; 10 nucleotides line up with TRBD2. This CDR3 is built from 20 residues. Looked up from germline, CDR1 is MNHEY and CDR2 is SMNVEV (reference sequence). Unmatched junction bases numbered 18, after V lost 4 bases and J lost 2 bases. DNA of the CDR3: TGTGCCAGCAGTTCTGTGGTACAACTAGCGGGGATAAAGGCCACAGATACGCAGTATTTT. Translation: CASSSVVQLAGIKATDTQYF.

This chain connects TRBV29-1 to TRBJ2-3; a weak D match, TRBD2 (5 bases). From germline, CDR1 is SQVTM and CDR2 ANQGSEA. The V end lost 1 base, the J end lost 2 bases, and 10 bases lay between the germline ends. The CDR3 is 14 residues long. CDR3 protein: CSVEGLAYTDTQYF. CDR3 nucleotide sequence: TGCAGCGTTGAAGGGCTAGCCTACACAGATACGCAGTATTTT.

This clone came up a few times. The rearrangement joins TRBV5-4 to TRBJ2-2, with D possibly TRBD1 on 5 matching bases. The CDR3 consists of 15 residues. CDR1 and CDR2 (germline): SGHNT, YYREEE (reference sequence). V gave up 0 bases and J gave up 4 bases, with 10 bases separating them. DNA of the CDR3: TGTGCCAGCAGCTTGGACCCTGGGGCCACCGGGGAGCTGTTTTTT. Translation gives CASSLDPGATGELFF.

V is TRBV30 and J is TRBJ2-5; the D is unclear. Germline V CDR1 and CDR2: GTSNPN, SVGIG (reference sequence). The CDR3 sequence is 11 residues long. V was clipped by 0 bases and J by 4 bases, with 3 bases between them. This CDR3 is CAWSVGETQYF. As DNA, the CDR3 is TGTGCCTGGAGTGTGGGAGAGACCCAGTACTTC.

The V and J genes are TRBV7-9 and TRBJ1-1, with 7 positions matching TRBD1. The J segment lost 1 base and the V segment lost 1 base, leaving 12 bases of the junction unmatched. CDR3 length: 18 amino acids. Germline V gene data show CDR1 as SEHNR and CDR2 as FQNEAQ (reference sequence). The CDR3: CASSLVGWMTGTNTEAFF. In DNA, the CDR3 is TGTGCCAGCAGCTTAGTGGGGTGGATGACAGGGACGAACACTGAAGCTTTCTTT.

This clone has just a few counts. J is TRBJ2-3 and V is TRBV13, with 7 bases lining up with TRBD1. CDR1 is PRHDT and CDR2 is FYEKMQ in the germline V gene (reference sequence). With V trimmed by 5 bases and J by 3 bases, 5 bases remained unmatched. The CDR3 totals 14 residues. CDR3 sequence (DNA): TGTGCCAGCAGCCGGACAGGAACGACAGATACGCAGTATTTT. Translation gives CASSRTGTTDTQYF.

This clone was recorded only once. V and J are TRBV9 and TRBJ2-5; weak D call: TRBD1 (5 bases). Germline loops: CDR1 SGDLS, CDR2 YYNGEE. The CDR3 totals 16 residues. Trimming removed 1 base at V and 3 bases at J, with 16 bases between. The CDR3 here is CASSVSAGSVEETQYF. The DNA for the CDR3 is TGTGCCAGCAGCGTAAGCGCAGGGTCGGTGGAAGAGACCCAGTACTTC. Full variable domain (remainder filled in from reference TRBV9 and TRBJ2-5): DSGVTQTPKHLITATGQRVTLRCSPRSGDLSVYWYQQSLDQGLQFLIQYYNGEERAKGNILERFSAQQFPDLHSELNLSSLELGDSALYFCASSVSAGSVEETQYFGPGTRLLVL.

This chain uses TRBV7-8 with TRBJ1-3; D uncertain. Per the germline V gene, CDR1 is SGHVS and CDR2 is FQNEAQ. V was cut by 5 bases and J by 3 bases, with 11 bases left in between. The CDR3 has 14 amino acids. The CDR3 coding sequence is TGTGCCAGCAGCCCGCAGCTTGGTGGAAACACCATATATTTT. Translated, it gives CASSPQLGGNTIYF.

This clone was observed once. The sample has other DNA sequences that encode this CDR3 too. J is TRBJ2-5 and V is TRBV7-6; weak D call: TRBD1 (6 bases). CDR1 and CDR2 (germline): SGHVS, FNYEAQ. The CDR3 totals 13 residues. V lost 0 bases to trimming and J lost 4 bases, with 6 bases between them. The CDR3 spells CASSLAGGETQYF. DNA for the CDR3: TGTGCCAGCAGCTTAGCAGGGGGAGAGACCCAGTACTTC.

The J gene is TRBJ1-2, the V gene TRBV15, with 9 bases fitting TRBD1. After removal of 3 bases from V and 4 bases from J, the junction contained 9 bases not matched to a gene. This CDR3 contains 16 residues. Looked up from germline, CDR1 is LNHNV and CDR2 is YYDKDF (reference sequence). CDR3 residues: CATSSDRDRAIYGYTF. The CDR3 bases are TGTGCCACCAGCAGCGACCGGGACAGGGCTATCTATGGCTACACCTTC. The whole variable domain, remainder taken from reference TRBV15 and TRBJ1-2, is DAMVIQNPRYQVTQFGKPVTLSCSQTLNHNVMYWYQQKSSQAPKLLFHYYDKDFNNEADTPDNFQSRRPNTSFCFLDIRSPGLGDTAMYLCATSSDRDRAIYGYTFGSGTRLTVV.

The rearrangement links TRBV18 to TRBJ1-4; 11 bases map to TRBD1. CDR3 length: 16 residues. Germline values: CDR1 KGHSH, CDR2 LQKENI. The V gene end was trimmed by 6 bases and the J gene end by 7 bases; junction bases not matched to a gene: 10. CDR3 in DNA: TGTGCCAGCTCGCCTACGGCCGGGACAGGGGGTGAAAAACTGTTTTTT. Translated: CASSPTAGTGGEKLFF.

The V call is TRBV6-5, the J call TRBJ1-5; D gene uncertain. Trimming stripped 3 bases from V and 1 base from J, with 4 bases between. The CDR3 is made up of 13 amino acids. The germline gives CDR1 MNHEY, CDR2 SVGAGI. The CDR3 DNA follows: TGTGCCAGCAGTTATGGCAGCAATCAGCCCCAGCATTTT. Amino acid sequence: CASSYGSNQPQHF.

CDR3 bases: TGTGCCAGCAGCCGGGGACGGGCGTACGAGCAGTACTTC. Amino acids: CASSRGRAYEQYF. The chain is built from TRBV5-6 and TRBJ2-7, with D perhaps assigned TRBD1 or TRBD2 (5 bases each). CDR3 length equals 13 residues. V shed 4 bases and J shed 4 bases, with 12 bases lying between them. The V gene's germline CDR1 is SGHDT and CDR2 YYEEEE. Variable domain in full (rest from reference TRBV5-6 and TRBJ2-7): DAGVTQSPTHLIKTRGQQVTLRCSPKSGHDTVSWYQQALGQGPQFIFQYYEEEERQRGNFPDRFSGHQFPNYSSELNVNALLLGDSALYLCASSRGRAYEQYFGPGTRLTVT.

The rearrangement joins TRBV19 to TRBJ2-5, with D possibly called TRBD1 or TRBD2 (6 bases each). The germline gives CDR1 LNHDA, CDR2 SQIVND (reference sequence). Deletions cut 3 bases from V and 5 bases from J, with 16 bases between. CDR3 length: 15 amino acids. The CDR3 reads CASSILAGGQETQYF. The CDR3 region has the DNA TGTGCCAGTAGTATCCTCGCCGGGGGCCAGGAGACCCAGTACTTC.

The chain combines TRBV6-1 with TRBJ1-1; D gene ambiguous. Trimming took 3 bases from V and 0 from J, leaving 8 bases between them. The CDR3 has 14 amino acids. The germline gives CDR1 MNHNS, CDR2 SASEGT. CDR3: CASSDFRVNTEAFF. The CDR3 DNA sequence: TGTGCCAGCAGTGACTTTCGGGTGAACACTGAAGCTTTCTTT.

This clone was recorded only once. In nucleotides, the CDR3 is TGTGCCAGCAGGACAGGGAATCAGCCCCAGCATTTT. Its translation: CASRTGNQPQHF. This sequence joins TRBV28 and TRBJ1-5; 7 positions agree with TRBD1. The junction had 0 bases not matched to a gene; V was cut back by 6 bases and J by 4 bases. The germline V gene encodes CDR1 MDHEN and CDR2 SYDVKM. The length of the CDR3 is 12 residues.

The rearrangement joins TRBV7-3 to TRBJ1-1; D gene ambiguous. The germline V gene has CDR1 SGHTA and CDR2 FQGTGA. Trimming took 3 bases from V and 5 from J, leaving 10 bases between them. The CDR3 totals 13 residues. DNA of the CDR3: TGTGCCAGCAGCTTGGGCGACGGGACTGAAGCTTTCTTT. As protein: CASSLGDGTEAFF.